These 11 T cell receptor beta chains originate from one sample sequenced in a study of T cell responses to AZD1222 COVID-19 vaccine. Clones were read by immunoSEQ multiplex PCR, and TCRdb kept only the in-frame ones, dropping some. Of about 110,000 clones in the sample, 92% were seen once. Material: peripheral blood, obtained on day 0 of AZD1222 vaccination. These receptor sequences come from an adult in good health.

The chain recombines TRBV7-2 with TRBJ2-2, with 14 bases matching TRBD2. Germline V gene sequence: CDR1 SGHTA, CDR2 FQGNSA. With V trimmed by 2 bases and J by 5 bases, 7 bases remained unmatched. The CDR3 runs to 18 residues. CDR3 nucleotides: TGTGCCAGCAGCTTAATTTGGACTAGCGGGGGGCGGACCGGGGAGCTGTTTTTT. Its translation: CASSLIWTSGGRTGELFF. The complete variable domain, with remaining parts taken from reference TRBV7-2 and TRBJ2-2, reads GAGVSQSPSNKVTEKGKDVELRCDPISGHTALYWYRQSLGQGLEFLIYFQGNSAPDKSGLPSDRFSAERTGGSVSTLTIQRTQQEDSAVYLCASSLIWTSGGRTGELFFGEGSRLTVL.

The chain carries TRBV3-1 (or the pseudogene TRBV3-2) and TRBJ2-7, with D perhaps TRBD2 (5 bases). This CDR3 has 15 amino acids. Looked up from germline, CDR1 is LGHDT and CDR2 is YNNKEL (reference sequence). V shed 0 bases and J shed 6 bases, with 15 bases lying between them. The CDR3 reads CASSQEAANALEQYF. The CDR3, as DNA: TGTGCCAGCAGCCAAGAAGCGGCAAACGCGCTCGAGCAGTACTTC.

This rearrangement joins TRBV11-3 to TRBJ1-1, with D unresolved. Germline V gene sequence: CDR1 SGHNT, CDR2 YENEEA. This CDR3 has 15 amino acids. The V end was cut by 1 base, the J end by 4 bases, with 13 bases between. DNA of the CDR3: TGTGCCAGCAGCTTAGGGGGTTCGGGTCCCACTGAAGCTTTCTTT. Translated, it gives CASSLGGSGPTEAFF.

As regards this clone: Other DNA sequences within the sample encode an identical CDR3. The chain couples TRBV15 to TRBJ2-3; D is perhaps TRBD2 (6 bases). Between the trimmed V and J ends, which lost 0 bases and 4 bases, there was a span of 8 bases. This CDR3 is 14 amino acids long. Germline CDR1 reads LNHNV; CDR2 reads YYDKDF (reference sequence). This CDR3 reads CATSRDRGADTQYF. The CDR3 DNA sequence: TGTGCCACCAGCAGAGATCGCGGGGCAGATACGCAGTATTTT.

The CDR3 DNA sequence: TGTGCCAGCAGTGGGGTATATGGCTACACCTTC. Protein product: CASSGVYGYTF. V is TRBV28 and J is TRBJ1-2; D is undetermined. The CDR3 runs to 11 residues. The germline V gene has CDR1 MDHEN and CDR2 SYDVKM. Trimming removed 5 bases from V and 5 bases from J, with 6 bases in between.

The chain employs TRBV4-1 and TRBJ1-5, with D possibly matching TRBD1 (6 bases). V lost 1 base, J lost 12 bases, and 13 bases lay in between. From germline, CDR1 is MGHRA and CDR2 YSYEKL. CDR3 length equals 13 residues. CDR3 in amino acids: CASSQVGGRLQHF. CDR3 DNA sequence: TGCGCCAGCAGCCAAGTGGGGGGGCGGCTCCAGCATTTT.

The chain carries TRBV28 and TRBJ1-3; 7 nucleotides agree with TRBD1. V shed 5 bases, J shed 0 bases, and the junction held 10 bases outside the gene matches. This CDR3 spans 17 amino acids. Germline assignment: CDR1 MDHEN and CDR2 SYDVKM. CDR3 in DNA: TGTGCCAGCAGTGAGTCTCGACAGGGCCTCTCTGGAAACACCATATATTTT. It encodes CASSESRQGLSGNTIYF.

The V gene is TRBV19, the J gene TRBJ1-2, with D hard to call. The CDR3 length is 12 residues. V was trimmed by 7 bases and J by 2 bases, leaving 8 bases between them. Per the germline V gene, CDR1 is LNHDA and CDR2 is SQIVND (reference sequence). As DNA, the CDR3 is TGTGCCAGTACGACCGAAAACTATGGCTACACCTTC. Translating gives CASTTENYGYTF.

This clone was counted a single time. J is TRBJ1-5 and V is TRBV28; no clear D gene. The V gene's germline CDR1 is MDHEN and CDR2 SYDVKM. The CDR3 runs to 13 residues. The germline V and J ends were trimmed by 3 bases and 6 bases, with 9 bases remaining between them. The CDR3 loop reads CASSLPAAQPQHF. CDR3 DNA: TGTGCCAGCAGTTTGCCGGCCGCTCAGCCCCAGCATTTT.

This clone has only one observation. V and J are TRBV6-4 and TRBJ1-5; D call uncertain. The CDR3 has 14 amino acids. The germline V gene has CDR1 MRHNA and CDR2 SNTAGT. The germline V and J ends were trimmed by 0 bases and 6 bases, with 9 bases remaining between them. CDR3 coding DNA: TGTGCCAGCAGTGACTCGTCAGGCACTCAGCCCCAGCATTTT. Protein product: CASSDSSGTQPQHF.

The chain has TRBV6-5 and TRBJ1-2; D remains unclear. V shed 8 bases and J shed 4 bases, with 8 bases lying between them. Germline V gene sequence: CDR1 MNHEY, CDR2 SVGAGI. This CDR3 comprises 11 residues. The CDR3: CASGLSYGYTF. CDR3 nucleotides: TGTGCCAGCGGGCTTAGCTATGGCTACACCTTC.